A single sample gave rise to the 18 T cell receptor beta chains below, sequenced in a study of T cell responses to AZD1222 COVID-19 vaccine. Data came from immunoSEQ multiplex PCR; TCRdb stores just in-frame clones and leaves some out. The sample consists of approximately 160,000 clones, 92% of them appearing once. Material: peripheral blood, obtained 28 days after the second AZD1222 dose. These TCRs come from an adult who received the AZD1222 COVID-19 vaccine.

V is TRBV6-5 and J is TRBJ1-2; D remains unclear. CDR3 size: 15 residues. Trimming took 0 bases from V and 6 from J, leaving 14 bases between them. Germline V gene lookup returns CDR1 MNHEY and CDR2 SVGAGI. CDR3 in amino acids: CASSYSVGGWDGYTF. As DNA, the CDR3 is TGTGCCAGCAGTTACTCAGTTGGAGGGTGGGATGGCTACACCTTC.

This chain links TRBV12-3 or TRBV12-4 with TRBJ2-2; D is uncertain. The CDR3 spans 13 residues. Trimming shortened V by 6 bases and J by 8 bases, and 13 bases separated the two germline ends. The CDR3, as DNA: TGTGCCAGCAGCTGGAACCGTTTAGGGGAGCTGTTTTTT. Protein: CASSWNRLGELFF.

The chain uses TRBV6-2 or TRBV6-3 and TRBJ2-5, with 11 bases matching TRBD2. V lost 0 bases and J lost 0; bases outside the gene matches: 9. The CDR3 runs 19 residues. Germline assignment: CDR1 MNHEY and CDR2 SVGEGT. The DNA for the CDR3 is TGTGCCAGCAGTTACTCCGGTCTAGCGGGGGGCACGTACCAAGAGACCCAGTACTTC. Translated, it gives CASSYSGLAGGTYQETQYF.

Regarding this clone: Other DNA sequences in the sample encode the same CDR3. The chain couples TRBV18 to TRBJ1-1; 9 positions match TRBD1. This CDR3 region has 13 residues. Trimming cost V 4 bases and J 4 bases; bases outside gene matches: 1. Germline assignment: CDR1 KGHSH and CDR2 LQKENI. The CDR3 protein is CASSLTGGTEAFF. The CDR3 bases are TGTGCCAGCTCACTGACAGGGGGCACTGAAGCTTTCTTT.

Turning to this clone: Different DNA sequences within this sample yield the same CDR3. The chain combines TRBV29-1 with TRBJ1-1; D not certain. V was shortened by 4 bases and J by 1 base, with 1 base between the two germline ends. The length of the CDR3 is 10 residues. Germline CDR1 SQVTM, CDR2 ANQGSEA. CDR3 coding DNA: TGCAGCGTTGGGAACACTGAAGCTTTCTTT. This gives the protein CSVGNTEAFF. Full variable domain (outside the CDR3, taken from reference TRBV29-1 and TRBJ1-1): SAVISQKPSRDICQRGTSLTIQCQVDSQVTMMFWYRQQPGQSLTLIATANQGSEATYESGFVIDKFPISRPNLTFSTLTVSNMSPEDSSIYLCSVGNTEAFFGQGTRLTVV.

J is TRBJ1-4 and V is TRBV19, with 8 bases lining up with TRBD1. The CDR3 covers 15 residues. CDR1 and CDR2 from the germline V gene are LNHDA and SQIVND (reference sequence). J gave up 2 bases and V 4 bases, and 3 bases lay outside the gene matches. CDR3 loop: CASSKRTGTNEKLFF. The CDR3 coding sequence is TGTGCCAGTAGTAAAAGGACAGGGACTAATGAAAAACTGTTTTTT.

This clone was found a few times. The chain links TRBV7-9 to TRBJ2-7; D is ambiguous. V gave up 2 bases and J gave up 5 bases, with 10 bases separating them. In germline, CDR1 is SEHNR, CDR2 FQNEAQ (reference sequence). This CDR3 has 13 amino acids. CDR3 sequence reads: CASSLTLGHEQYF. The CDR3 DNA sequence: TGTGCCAGCAGCTTAACCTTGGGCCACGAGCAGTACTTC. The complete variable domain, with remaining parts taken from reference TRBV7-9 and TRBJ2-7, reads DTGVSQNPRHKITKRGQNVTFRCDPISEHNRLYWYRQTLGQGPEFLTYFQNEAQLEKSRLLSDRFSAERPKGSFSTLEIQRTEQGDSAMYLCASSLTLGHEQYFGPGTRLTVT.

J is TRBJ1-4 and V is TRBV7-9, with 9 positions matching TRBD1. The CDR3 is 15 residues long. V was clipped by 1 base and J by 8 bases; unmatched bases: 5. CDR1 SEHNR and CDR2 FQNEAQ come from the germline V gene (reference sequence). The CDR3: CASSLGGTGNEKLFF. CDR3 DNA: TGTGCCAGCAGCTTAGGGGGGACAGGGAACGAAAAACTGTTTTTT.

This sequence joins TRBV9 and TRBJ1-5, with 7 positions matching TRBD1. V lost 4 bases, J lost 3 bases, and 1 base stayed unmatched. Per germline, CDR1 SGDLS and CDR2 YYNGEE. The CDR3 covers 13 residues. The CDR3 nucleotides read TGTGCCAGCAGCAGGGGGCTCAATCAGCCCCAGCATTTT. It encodes CASSRGLNQPQHF.

The J gene is TRBJ1-1, the V gene TRBV11-2, with 10 bases that match TRBD1. V dropped 3 bases and J dropped 3; count of bases not matched to a gene: 1. Germline V gene sequence: CDR1 SGHAT, CDR2 FQNNGV. This CDR3 is built from 14 residues. Written as DNA, the CDR3 is TGTGCCAGCAGCTTCGGACAGGGGGACACTGAAGCTTTCTTT. This translates into CASSFGQGDTEAFF.

The rearrangement links TRBV7-9 to TRBJ1-3; TRBD1 is a possible D gene (6 bases). Germline loops: CDR1 SEHNR, CDR2 FQNEAQ (reference sequence). Trimming pared 4 bases from V and 2 bases from J, leaving 15 bases between. This CDR3 contains 16 residues. This chain's CDR3 is CASSSEGGTPGNTIYF. The CDR3 DNA sequence: TGTGCCAGCAGCTCCGAAGGGGGAACTCCTGGAAACACCATATATTTT. Full variable domain (rest looked up from reference TRBV7-9 and TRBJ1-3): DTGVSQNPRHKITKRGQNVTFRCDPISEHNRLYWYRQTLGQGPEFLTYFQNEAQLEKSRLLSDRFSAERPKGSFSTLEIQRTEQGDSAMYLCASSSEGGTPGNTIYFGEGSWLTVV.

The chain carries TRBV19 and TRBJ1-2, with D possibly being TRBD1 (6 bases). Germline assignment: CDR1 LNHDA and CDR2 SQIVND (reference sequence). The CDR3 sequence is 14 residues long. Trimming removed 6 bases from V and 2 bases from J, with 13 bases in between. Here the CDR3 DNA reads TGTGCCAGTAGGCCTCGGGGGGCCAACTATGGCTACACCTTC. Amino acids: CASRPRGANYGYTF.

The genes are TRBV12-3 or TRBV12-4 and TRBJ2-7, with D unresolved. V was trimmed by 6 bases and J by 3 bases, leaving 12 bases between them. The length of the CDR3 is 13 residues. The CDR3 nucleotides read TGTGCCAGCAGGGATAGTTTTCGCTACGAGCAGTACTTC. Translating it yields CASRDSFRYEQYF.

V and J are TRBV19 and TRBJ2-1; 9 nucleotides agree with TRBD1. Losses at the gene ends were 10 bases for V and 3 bases for J; bases not matched to a gene: 7. Germline V gene sequence: CDR1 LNHDA, CDR2 SQIVND (reference sequence). The CDR3 contains 14 residues. CDR3 coding DNA: TGTGCCACCGCTCCGGGACAGGGCTACAATGAGCAGTTCTTC. Its translation is CATAPGQGYNEQFF.

The chain uses TRBV7-9 and TRBJ1-1; TRBD1 matches at 10 bases. The germline V gene encodes CDR1 SEHNR and CDR2 FQNEAQ (reference sequence). The CDR3 runs 13 residues. After removal of 5 bases from V and 5 bases from J, the junction contained 2 bases not matched to a gene. For the CDR3, the DNA is TGTGCCAGCAGCGGACAGGGGGGGACTGAAGCTTTCTTT. The encoded protein is CASSGQGGTEAFF.

This rearrangement joins TRBV7-6 to TRBJ1-4; D may be TRBD1 (5 bases). CDR1 SGHVS and CDR2 FNYEAQ come from the germline V gene. The CDR3 extends over 15 amino acids. The V gene lost 2 bases and the J gene lost 7 bases, with 14 bases spanning the gap. CDR3: CASSLTEGPGEKLFF. CDR3 coding DNA: TGTGCCAGCAGCTTAACGGAGGGGCCGGGTGAAAAACTGTTTTTT.

V and J are TRBV7-9 and TRBJ1-2; the D gene is possibly TRBD1 (5 bases). Germline-derived CDR1 and CDR2 are SEHNR and FQNEAQ (reference sequence). This CDR3 is 14 amino acids long. V lost 5 bases, J lost 4 bases, and 14 bases lay in between. CDR3 in amino acids: CASSHTGRSYGYTF. In DNA form, the CDR3 reads TGTGCCAGCAGCCACACGGGACGGTCCTATGGCTACACCTTC. Using reference TRBV7-9 and TRBJ1-2 for the parts outside the CDR3, the full variable domain is DTGVSQNPRHKITKRGQNVTFRCDPISEHNRLYWYRQTLGQGPEFLTYFQNEAQLEKSRLLSDRFSAERPKGSFSTLEIQRTEQGDSAMYLCASSHTGRSYGYTFGSGTRLTVV.

V usage is TRBV11-2 and J usage is TRBJ1-2, with a weak D call TRBD1 (5 bases). V was trimmed by 5 bases and J by 3 bases, leaving 16 bases between them. The CDR3 loop spans 15 amino acids. Germline CDR1 and CDR2: SGHAT and FQNNGV. The CDR3 region has the DNA TGTGCCAGCAGCCCCCGGGAAGGGACCTACTATGGCTACACCTTC. Protein product: CASSPREGTYYGYTF.